The present TCR beta chain was sequenced within a study of blood T cell repertoires in COVID-19. Study background: Samples representing acute and convalescent COVID-19 were sourced from the United States, Italy and Spain.

The germline V gene encodes CDR1 SEHNR and CDR2 FQNEAQ (reference sequence). V was trimmed by 3 bases and J by 2 bases, leaving 11 bases between them. The CDR3 runs to 14 residues. As handled by the study authors: Reference gene primer amplification yielded estimated nucleated cell counts. Produced via immunoSEQ multiplex PCR; TCRdb's table is partial and in-frame only. That table supplies the V and J calls and clone size; D and trimming were determined from the DNA. The sample records about 140,000 clones, 80% to 85% being singletons. Sequenced material: peripheral blood. The TCR sequence derives from a woman aged 55-69 years with acute or convalescent COVID-19. The V and J genes are TRBV7-9 and TRBJ2-7; possibly TRBD1 for D (6 bases). As DNA, the CDR3 is TGTGCCAGCAGCTTCTTACAGGGCCCCTACGAGCAGTACTTC. Translating it yields CASSFLQGPYEQYF.